Following are 21 T cell receptor beta chains from one sample sequenced in a study of blood T cell repertoires in COVID-19. Clones were read by immunoSEQ multiplex PCR, and TCRdb kept only the in-frame ones, dropping some. The data hold approximately 110,000 clones, with 60% to 85% observed a single time. Sequences were obtained from peripheral blood. The receptors were gathered from a human donor with acute or convalescent COVID-19. The donor label of this sample is uncertain.

The chain has TRBV24-1 and TRBJ1-2, with D maybe TRBD1 (6 bases). Per the germline V gene, CDR1 is KGHDR and CDR2 is SFDVKD. Trimming pared 0 bases from V and 7 bases from J, leaving 11 bases between. The CDR3 covers 14 residues. CDR3 loop: CATSDLGRGSGYTF. CDR3 bases: TGTGCCACCAGTGATTTGGGCAGGGGCAGTGGCTACACCTTC.

Written as DNA, the CDR3 is TGTGCCAGCAGGGATTGGGGGACAGCTTCTAACTATGGCTACACCTTC. Translated, it gives CASRDWGTASNYGYTF. This chain connects TRBV9 to TRBJ1-2; TRBD1 aligns across 7 bases. Germline values: CDR1 SGDLS, CDR2 YYNGEE. The V gene end was trimmed by 5 bases and the J gene end by 0 bases; junction bases not matched to a gene: 10. There are 16 residues in the CDR3.

J is TRBJ2-3 and V is TRBV28; 14 positions match TRBD2. This CDR3 contains 16 residues. In germline, CDR1 is MDHEN, CDR2 SYDVKM. V shed 5 bases and J 5 bases; nucleotides not matched to a gene: 6. The CDR3 loop is CASSRRTSGGLDTQYF. DNA of the CDR3: TGTGCCAGCAGTCGAAGGACTAGCGGGGGGTTAGATACGCAGTATTTT.

The chain has TRBV11-2 and TRBJ2-2, with D tentatively TRBD1 (5 bases). Germline CDR1 is SGHAT and CDR2 is FQNNGV. This CDR3 contains 15 residues. Trimming removed 1 base at V and 1 base at J, with 7 bases between. The CDR3 DNA reads TGTGCCAGCAGCTTAGGAAGGGGGAACACCGGGGAGCTGTTTTTT. This gives the protein CASSLGRGNTGELFF.

This clone has a count of ten or more. The CDR3 region has the DNA TGTGCCAGCAGTTTATCCGGGACAGGGGTCACCGGGGAGCTGTTTTTT. Its protein is CASSLSGTGVTGELFF. This chain joins TRBV27 and TRBJ2-2, with 10 positions matching TRBD1. The CDR3 loop spans 16 amino acids. Germline V lookup: CDR1 MNHEY, CDR2 SMNVEV (reference sequence). V lost 0 bases to trimming and J lost 4 bases; unmatched junction nucleotides: 2.

The chain links TRBV6-5 to TRBJ1-5, with TRBD1 matching 8 bases. This CDR3 is 15 amino acids long. From germline, CDR1 is MNHEY and CDR2 SVGAGI. V lost 7 bases and J lost 6; bases outside the gene matches: 11. CDR3 protein: CASNSITGGGQPQHF. CDR3 sequence (DNA): TGTGCCAGCAACTCAATAACAGGGGGAGGTCAGCCCCAGCATTTT.

The V gene is TRBV12-3 or TRBV12-4, the J gene TRBJ1-2; no definite D call. The V and J ends lost 1 base and 4 bases respectively, with 7 bases between them. The CDR3 totals 13 residues. The CDR3 loop is CASSLEGAYGYTF. CDR3 nucleotide sequence: TGTGCCAGCAGTTTAGAGGGAGCCTATGGCTACACCTTC.

The V gene is TRBV28, the J gene TRBJ1-4; no clear D gene. The germline CDR1 and CDR2 sequences are MDHEN and SYDVKM. V was shortened by 5 bases and J by 7 bases, with 17 bases between the two germline ends. This CDR3 spans 15 amino acids. CDR3 nucleotide sequence: TGTGCCAGCAGTGTATTGGGCCAGACCACTGAAAAACTGTTTTTT. Residues: CASSVLGQTTEKLFF.

This clone was observed a few times. This chain connects TRBV11-2 to TRBJ1-3; D ambiguous. The CDR3 runs 16 residues. CDR1 SGHAT and CDR2 FQNNGV come from the germline V gene. Trimming stripped 5 bases from V and 0 bases from J, with 14 bases between. The CDR3 bases are TGTGCCAGCAGCCCCTCCGGAGGTCCCTCTGGAAACACCATATATTTT. Amino acid sequence: CASSPSGGPSGNTIYF. Together with reference TRBV11-2 and TRBJ1-3, the CDR3 gives the full variable domain: EAGVAQSPRYKIIEKRQSVAFWCNPISGHATLYWYQQILGQGPKLLIQFQNNGVVDDSQLPKDRFSAERLKGVDSTLKIQPAKLEDSAVYLCASSPSGGPSGNTIYFGEGSWLTVV.

This rearrangement joins TRBV10-1 to TRBJ1-3, with 8 bases identical to TRBD1. The better agreement between TRBJ1-5 and the DNA end casts doubt on the J call. CDR1 and CDR2 from the germline V gene are WNHNN and SYGVQD (reference sequence). This CDR3 is built from 9 residues. CDR3 coding DNA: TGCGCCCAGGGGGCCCCCCAGCATTTT. Translated: CAQGAPQHF.

The chain uses TRBV7-2 and TRBJ1-6; D is ambiguous. The CDR3 has 17 residues. Trimming left V 1 base short and J 14 bases short, with 24 bases between. The germline V gene has CDR1 SGHTA and CDR2 FQGNSA. The CDR3 DNA follows: TGTGCCAGCAGCTTAGGGGTGGAGGGCAGCTCTCGTGTAGCCCTCCACTTT. The encoded protein is CASSLGVEGSSRVALHF. The whole variable domain, remainder taken from reference TRBV7-2 and TRBJ1-6, is GAGVSQSPSNKVTEKGKDVELRCDPISGHTALYWYRQSLGQGLEFLIYFQGNSAPDKSGLPSDRFSAERTGGSVSTLTIQRTQQEDSAVYLCASSLGVEGSSRVALHFGNGTRLTVT.

This clone showed up just a few times. This chain connects TRBV12-3 or TRBV12-4 to TRBJ1-1; tentatively, D is TRBD1 (5 bases). V was shortened by 7 bases and J by 9 bases, with 18 bases between the two germline ends. The CDR3 extends over 13 amino acids. This chain's CDR3 is CASKNSGWVQAFF. The DNA of the CDR3 is TGTGCCAGCAAGAACTCAGGGTGGGTTCAAGCTTTCTTT.

The rearrangement links TRBV19 to TRBJ1-6; TRBD1 agrees at 10 bases. V shed 9 bases and J 8 bases; nucleotides not matched to a gene: 7. Germline assignment: CDR1 LNHDA and CDR2 SQIVND (reference sequence). The CDR3 sequence is 14 residues long. This CDR3 is CASQPGQGYSPLHF. CDR3 bases: TGTGCCAGCCAGCCGGGACAGGGGTATTCACCCCTCCACTTT.

This chain links TRBV5-1 with TRBJ1-2; TRBD1 matches at 11 bases. This CDR3 is 12 amino acids long. With 6 bases clipped from V and 8 bases from J, the junction kept 3 bases outside the gene matches. From germline, CDR1 is SGHRS and CDR2 YFSETQ. CDR3 coding DNA: TGCGCCAGCATGGACAGGGGGCCAGGCTACACCTTC. This encodes CASMDRGPGYTF.

The J gene is TRBJ1-6, the V gene TRBV28, with D perhaps matching TRBD1 (6 bases). V lost 6 bases to trimming and J lost 7 bases, with 16 bases between them. CDR3 length equals 15 residues. In germline, CDR1 is MDHEN, CDR2 SYDVKM. The CDR3 DNA reads TGTGCCAGCAGCCTGCCCCAAAGGGGGAATTCACCCCTCCACTTT. Translating gives CASSLPQRGNSPLHF.

This clone came up once. CDR3 amino acids: CASRNDTGTGYTF. CDR3 bases: TGTGCCAGCAGGAACGACACAGGGACTGGCTACACCTTC. V and J are TRBV28 and TRBJ1-2, with D possibly TRBD1 on 6 matching bases. The germline gives CDR1 MDHEN, CDR2 SYDVKM. Deletions cut 6 bases from V and 7 bases from J, with 15 bases between. This CDR3 contains 13 residues.

The V gene is TRBV5-1, the J gene TRBJ1-5, with D maybe TRBD1 (5 bases). Germline V lookup: CDR1 SGHRS, CDR2 YFSETQ. Trimming removed 5 bases from V and 4 bases from J, with 10 bases in between. The CDR3 sequence is 13 residues long. The CDR3 region has the DNA TGCGCCAGCAGAAAGGGGCCGAATCAGCCCCAGCATTTT. Protein sequence: CASRKGPNQPQHF. Using reference TRBV5-1 and TRBJ1-5 for the parts outside the CDR3, the full variable domain is KAGVTQTPRYLIKTRGQQVTLSCSPISGHRSVSWYQQTPGQGLQFLFEYFSETQRNKGNFPGRFSGRQFSNSRSEMNVSTLELGDSALYLCASRKGPNQPQHFGDGTRLSIL.

The chain links TRBV7-9 to TRBJ2-1, with a tentative D call TRBD1 (5 bases). Per germline, CDR1 SEHNR and CDR2 FQNEAQ (reference sequence). This CDR3 spans 16 amino acids. V lost 4 bases to trimming and J lost 3 bases, with 16 bases between them. CDR3 in DNA: TGTGCCAGCAGCTCGGCAGCTGGCACAGGCTACAATGAGCAGTTCTTC. Its translation is CASSSAAGTGYNEQFF.

The rearrangement joins TRBV19 to TRBJ1-5, with 7 nucleotides matching TRBD1. The trim removed 8 bases at V and 4 bases at J, leaving 8 bases unmatched. The germline V gene has CDR1 LNHDA and CDR2 SQIVND (reference sequence). The CDR3 spans 14 residues. CDR3 nucleotide sequence: TGTGCCAGTGGTTATGGGACAGCTAATCAGCCCCAGCATTTT. It specifies CASGYGTANQPQHF.

The chain employs TRBV7-8 and TRBJ1-2; D is possibly TRBD1 (5 bases). Germline V gene data show CDR1 as SGHVS and CDR2 as FQNEAQ. V was shortened by 1 base and J by 6 bases, with 9 bases between the two germline ends. The CDR3 spans 13 residues. The CDR3 loop is CASSLGTGDGYTF. The CDR3 nucleotides are TGTGCCAGCAGCTTAGGGACGGGGGATGGCTACACCTTC.

The chain couples TRBV28 to TRBJ1-4; 8 bases match TRBD1. The CDR3 totals 15 residues. The junction had 7 bases not matched to a gene; V was cut back by 6 bases and J by 4 bases. Germline CDR1 MDHEN, CDR2 SYDVKM. In nucleotides, the CDR3 is TGTGCCAGCAGCCGCCCCGACAGGGGTAATGAAAAACTGTTTTTT. Amino acid sequence: CASSRPDRGNEKLFF.